The 8 T cell receptor beta chains below come from one sample, sequenced in a study of blood T cell repertoires in COVID-19. TCRdb's copy holds only in-frame clones and misses some; the assay was immunoSEQ multiplex PCR. Of tens of thousands of clones listed, about four fifths are singletons. The sequenced material came from peripheral blood. The receptors here all came from a woman aged 55-69 years with acute or convalescent COVID-19.

The chain links TRBV30 to TRBJ1-5; no reliable D call. V was clipped by 5 bases and J by 2 bases, with 22 bases between them. Germline V gives CDR1 GTSNPN, CDR2 SVGIG (reference sequence). The CDR3 totals 17 residues. The DNA of the CDR3 is TGTGCCTGGGCTAGAGGCGGCGTATCTTGGGGCAATCAGCCCCAGCATTTT. This encodes CAWARGGVSWGNQPQHF. Based on the CDR3 plus reference TRBV30 and TRBJ1-5, the full variable domain is SQTIHQWPATLVQPVGSPLSLECTVEGTSNPNLYWYRQAAGRGLQLLFYSVGIGQISSEVPQNLSASRPQDRQFILSSKKLLLSDSGFYLCAWARGGVSWGNQPQHFGDGTRLSIL.

This chain links TRBV7-9 with TRBJ2-7; TRBD2 agrees at 14 bases. Germline V gene data show CDR1 as SEHNR and CDR2 as FQNEAQ (reference sequence). V dropped 5 bases and J dropped 3; count of bases not matched to a gene: 9. This CDR3 has 17 residues. The chain's CDR3 is CASSVAVGLAGGYEQYF. The CDR3 nucleotides are TGTGCCAGCAGCGTTGCCGTTGGACTAGCGGGAGGCTACGAGCAGTACTTC.

The chain carries TRBV5-6 and TRBJ1-2, with D unclear. The germline V gene encodes CDR1 SGHDT and CDR2 YYEEEE. V was clipped by 10 bases and J by 4 bases, with 14 bases between them. The CDR3 covers 12 residues. The CDR3 bases are TGTGCCGGTTCGGGGTTGTTCTATGGCTACACCTTC. Protein product: CAGSGLFYGYTF. The full variable domain, rest sourced from reference TRBV5-6 and TRBJ1-2, is DAGVTQSPTHLIKTRGQQVTLRCSPKSGHDTVSWYQQALGQGPQFIFQYYEEEERQRGNFPDRFSGHQFPNYSSELNVNALLLGDSALYLCAGSGLFYGYTFGSGTRLTVV.

The rearrangement links TRBV10-3 to TRBJ1-2; 8 positions match TRBD1. Germline V gene lookup returns CDR1 ENHRY and CDR2 SYGVKD. The CDR3 covers 13 residues. The junction had 6 bases not matched to a gene; V was cut back by 6 bases and J by 6 bases. For the CDR3, the DNA is TGTGCCATCAGCTTGACAGGGGAGGATGGCTACACCTTC. Its protein product is CAISLTGEDGYTF.

The chain uses TRBV3-1 (or the pseudogene TRBV3-2) and TRBJ2-7; D possibly corresponds to TRBD2 (5 bases). The CDR3 spans 11 residues. CDR1 and CDR2 (germline): LGHDT, YNNKEL (reference sequence). Trimming removed 7 bases from V and 8 bases from J, with 12 bases in between. The CDR3 DNA follows: TGTGCCAGCACCTCCGGGATTCAGCAGTACTTC. Protein sequence: CASTSGIQQYF.

The chain joins TRBV28 to TRBJ2-3, with 13 bases aligning to TRBD2. The CDR3 contains 20 residues. J lost 4 bases, V lost 1 base, and 14 bases had no gene match. CDR1 MDHEN and CDR2 SYDVKM come from the germline V gene. CDR3 nucleotides: TGTGCCAGCAGTTTATATCGGGGACTAGCGGGATTTTTTGTGGCAGATACGCAGTATTTT. Translated: CASSLYRGLAGFFVADTQYF.

The chain uses TRBV9 and TRBJ1-5, with D possibly TRBD1 on 6 matching bases. V lost 2 bases and J 6 bases, leaving 15 bases between the germline ends. In germline, CDR1 is SGDLS, CDR2 YYNGEE. The CDR3 is 15 amino acids. CDR3 residues: CASSVGETGSQPQHF. The CDR3 DNA reads as TGTGCCAGCAGCGTCGGGGAAACAGGGAGTCAGCCCCAGCATTTT.

There are a few counts of this clone. This sequence joins TRBV27 and TRBJ1-1; D perhaps matches TRBD1 (6 bases). With 5 bases removed from V and 1 base from J, the gap between germline ends came to 11 bases. Germline assignment: CDR1 MNHEY and CDR2 SMNVEV (reference sequence). The CDR3 length is 14 residues. The CDR3 reads CASSVQGPNTEAFF. CDR3 nucleotide sequence: TGTGCCAGCAGTGTACAGGGACCGAACACTGAAGCTTTCTTT.